The rows below give T cell receptor beta chains drawn from one sample of a study of regulatory T cells in long-lasting Graves disease. TCRdb used MiXCR to reprocess the multiplex PCR reads, holding one entry per CDR3 protein. The data hold 310,000 or so distinct CDR3 sequences, with 22% observed a single time. The starting material was peripheral blood mononuclear cells (PBMCs), obtained when the disease was refractory, from a patient treated with antithyroid drugs. These receptors were collected from a female donor with Graves disease. Both conserved end residues are part of each CDR3.

cdr3_aa,v_call,j_call
CASSLGPGTEAFF,TRBV27,TRBJ1-1
CSASLIAGVGAADTQYF,TRBV20-1,TRBJ2-3
CAWTGGAGDGYTF,TRBV30,TRBJ1-2
CASSPPVGRGPEAFF,TRBV7-2,TRBJ1-1
CASSIGWVETQYF,TRBV19,TRBJ2-5
CSASGAQRNEQFF,TRBV20-1,TRBJ2-1
CASSLGVPPYGQYF,TRBV12-3/TRBV12-4,TRBJ2-7
CASSRGQGSYEQYF,TRBV6-1,TRBJ2-7
CASSTPGIVPYEQYF,TRBV28,TRBJ2-7
CASKGGGDYGYTF,TRBV2,TRBJ1-2
CSARHLVWEGLYEQYF,TRBV20-1,TRBJ2-7
CSARKSGGRSTGELFF,TRBV20-1,TRBJ2-2
CASSAYRDREQYF,TRBV7-2,TRBJ2-7
CASSYPIKGAWGHYGYTF,TRBV7-9,TRBJ1-2
CSAGEGWGSNQPQHF,TRBV29-1,TRBJ1-5
CASSFGNRGFNYGYTF,TRBV12-3/TRBV12-4,TRBJ1-2
CSVEESASEETQYF,TRBV29-1,TRBJ2-5
CASKGDRGEAFF,TRBV6-1,TRBJ1-1
CATSSDSVEQYF,TRBV15,TRBJ2-7
CASSYSFPGQGYEQYF,TRBV6-9,TRBJ2-7
CASSPGLATETQYF,TRBV7-8,TRBJ2-5
CATLLAADGGGRSNQPQHF,TRBV6-1,TRBJ1-5
CASSGTRVYEQYF,TRBV28,TRBJ2-7
CASSSRRHGELFF,TRBV6-9,TRBJ2-2
CASSPQGQNSGNTIYF,TRBV18,TRBJ1-3
CASIRTDRPDGYTF,TRBV7-9,TRBJ1-2
CASSQDTAIYEQYF,TRBV4-3,TRBJ2-7
CASSRDRGPSYEQYF,TRBV6-1,TRBJ2-7
CATSRDRGGAQHF,TRBV15,TRBJ1-5
CASSYDANTEAFF,TRBV2,TRBJ1-1
CASSSAVGSPYTEAFF,TRBV7-9,TRBJ1-1
CASSYSITGGTYEQYF,TRBV6-5,TRBJ2-7
CASSMGDSNQPQHF,TRBV19,TRBJ1-5
CSAREGVGAYEQYF,TRBV20-1,TRBJ2-7
CASSPYRDSYNEQFF,TRBV9,TRBJ2-1
CASSPGTSGPYEQYF,TRBV28,TRBJ2-7
CASSQDRALNYGYTF,TRBV3-1,TRBJ1-2
CGTKGIDNSPLHF,TRBV5-1,TRBJ1-6
CASSDLVGGYNEQFF,TRBV6-2/TRBV6-3,TRBJ2-1
CSAKRGRLNEQFF,TRBV20-1,TRBJ2-1